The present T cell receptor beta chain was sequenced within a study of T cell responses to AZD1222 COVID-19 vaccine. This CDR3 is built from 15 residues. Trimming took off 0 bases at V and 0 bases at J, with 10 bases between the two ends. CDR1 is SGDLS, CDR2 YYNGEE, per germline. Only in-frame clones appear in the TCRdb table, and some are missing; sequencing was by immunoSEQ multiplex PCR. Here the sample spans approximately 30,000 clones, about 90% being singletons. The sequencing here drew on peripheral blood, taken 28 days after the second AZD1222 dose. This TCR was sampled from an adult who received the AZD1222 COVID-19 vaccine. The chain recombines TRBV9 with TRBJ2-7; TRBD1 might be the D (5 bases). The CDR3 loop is CASSVADSSSYEQYF. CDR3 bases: TGTGCCAGCAGCGTAGCCGACAGTAGCTCCTACGAGCAGTACTTC.